This T cell receptor (beta chain) was recorded in a study of sequential checkpoint blockade in melanoma. Method: immunoSEQ multiplex PCR; TCRdb's copy keeps in-frame clones and lacks some. The table records about 35,000 clones, 80% to 90% of them present only once. The treatment: randomized to nivolumab then ipilimumab (arm A) or the reverse (arm B). Patients had received no earlier DNA-damaging chemotherapy. Germline CDR1 SGHNT, CDR2 YYREEE (reference sequence). The CDR3 contains 14 residues. V lost 4 bases to trimming and J lost 8 bases; unmatched junction nucleotides: 7. This clone was picked up one time.

The chain uses TRBV5-4 and TRBJ2-2, with 8 positions matching TRBD2. Sequences were derived from CD8+ T cells sorted from blood (inferred from file names), sampled from a patient given nivolumab and ipilimumab in sequence. The TCR originated in a human donor with melanoma. CDR3 DNA sequence: TGTGCCAGCAGCCCGGGACTAGGTTCAGGGGAGCTGTTTTTT. Protein sequence: CASSPGLGSGELFF. The whole variable domain, remainder taken from reference TRBV5-4 and TRBJ2-2, is ETGVTQSPTHLIKTRGQQVTLRCSSQSGHNTVSWYQQALGQGPQFIFQYYREEENGRGNFPPRFSGLQFPNYSSELNVNALELDDSALYLCASSPGLGSGELFFGEGSRLTVL.